This T cell receptor beta chain was captured in a study of blood T cell repertoires in COVID-19. Study-wide context: Acute-phase and convalescent COVID-19 samples originated in the United States, Italy and Spain. PBMCs, B-cell-depleted T cells, or T cells provided the cDNA or gDNA that made up the material.

In the source study's methods: Amplification with reference gene primers provided the estimates of nucleated cell counts. Using immunoSEQ multiplex PCR, the repertoire was profiled, and TCRdb retains in-frame clones only, with some absent. For V, J and clone size, that table is used; D and trimming come from the DNA. This table has roughly 120,000 clones, about 86% appearing once. V was clipped by 5 bases and J by 6 bases, with 19 bases between them. There are 16 residues in the CDR3. CDR1 is SEHNR and CDR2 is FQNEAQ in the germline V gene (reference sequence). This clonotype was obtained from a woman aged 50 to 60 with acute or convalescent COVID-19. The gene calls are TRBV7-9 and TRBJ1-4; TRBD1 might be the D (6 bases). The sample was peripheral blood. This CDR3 is CASSPRGGAVHEKLFF. CDR3 coding DNA: TGTGCCAGCAGCCCGCGGGGGGGCGCGGTGCATGAAAAACTGTTTTTT.